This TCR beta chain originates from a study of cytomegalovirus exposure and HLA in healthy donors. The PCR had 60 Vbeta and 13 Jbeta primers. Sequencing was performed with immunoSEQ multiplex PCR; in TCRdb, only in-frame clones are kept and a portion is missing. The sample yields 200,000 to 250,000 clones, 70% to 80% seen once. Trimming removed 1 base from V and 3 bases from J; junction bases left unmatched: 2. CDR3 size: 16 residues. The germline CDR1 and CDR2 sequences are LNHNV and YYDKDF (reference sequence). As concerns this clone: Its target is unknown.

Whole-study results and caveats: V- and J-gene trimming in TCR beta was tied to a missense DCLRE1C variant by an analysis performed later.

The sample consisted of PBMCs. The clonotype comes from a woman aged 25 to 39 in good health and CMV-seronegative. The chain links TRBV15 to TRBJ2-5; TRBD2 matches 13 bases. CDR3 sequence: CATSRAGLAGEETQYF. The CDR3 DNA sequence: TGTGCCACCAGCAGAGCTGGACTAGCGGGGGAAGAGACCCAGTACTTC. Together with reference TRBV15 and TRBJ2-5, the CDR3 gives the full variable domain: DAMVIQNPRYQVTQFGKPVTLSCSQTLNHNVMYWYQQKSSQAPKLLFHYYDKDFNNEADTPDNFQSRRPNTSFCFLDIRSPGLGDTAMYLCATSRAGLAGEETQYFGPGTRLLVL.